This TCR beta chain was captured in a study of blood T cell repertoires in COVID-19 (TCRdb year 2020). In the study overall: Collaborator samples came from the United States, Italy and Spain and covered acute and convalescent phases of COVID-19. The dataset comprised deeply sampled blood TCRbeta repertoires from subjects exposed to, actively infected with, or recovered from COVID-19. The repertoires were released in a freely available public database meant as a resource for research on the immune response to SARS-CoV-2. The samples were drawn from the first 160 participants of the ongoing ImmuneRACE study and from 1,254 subjects provided by 6 global collaborators. The material from the prospective study consisted of cDNA or gDNA derived from T cells, B-cell-depleted T cells, or PBMCs. A de-identified subject ID, COVID-19 status, age in years and sex were almost always included in the sample metadata. Where HLA class I and class II types were available, the types were taken from metadata supplied by the sample provider, not from assay-based typing.

TCRbeta CDR3 regions were amplified from genomic DNA using the immunoSEQ Assay, a bias-controlled multiplex PCR. The paper's data handling went like this. Within the assay, amplification of reference gene primers was used to estimate how many nucleated cells each sample contained. Sequence reads were collapsed and filtered to measure the absolute abundance of every unique TCRbeta CDR3 rearrangement. For each sample, productive Simpson clonality was calculated as the square root of Simpson's diversity index across productive rearrangements. TCRdb stores this immuneACCESS table with in-frame sequences only. Part of the clones is absent; in the studies checked, under half of the shortfall reflects unresolved V genes, and no reason is known for the rest. Clonal size and the V and J genes are those of that table, whereas D and trimming came from the DNA. The sample yields about 210,000 clones; 90% were counted once. Jointly, the top ten make up less than 1.5% of the sample.

Participants in the prospective study were aged roughly 18 to 95 years, lived in about two dozen United States geographic areas, and enrolled through a virtual design. In the prospective study, cohorts were assigned on the basis of participant-reported clinical history obtained from a screening survey and a study questionnaire. For ImmuneRACE Cohort 3, a participant was defined as recovered based on two consecutive negative NP/OP PCR tests, clearance by a healthcare professional, or resolution of symptoms. In the prospective study, mobile phlebotomists collected whole blood, serum and a nasopharyngeal or oropharyngeal swab from each participant. Participants in the prospective study had the option to provide additional blood draws and questionnaires over an approximately 2-month period. Before DNA extraction, blood samples from the prospective study were shipped at room temperature or frozen. Worth noting for this clone: The antigen this receptor binds is unknown. The input lacks base qualities; no much larger clone sits a single base away.

The germline ends are 8 bases apart after V is trimmed by 2 bases and J by 2 bases. Per the germline V gene, LGHNA is the CDR1 and YSLEER is the CDR2. Its CDR3 holds 14 amino acids, cysteine through phenylalanine. Just the 42-base CDR3 DNA is kept, in frame starting at base 1. The investigation overall reported the following: The amount of clinical and demographic metadata varied by source and participant and was provided uncurated.

The sequence links TRBV4-3 to TRBJ2-3, with the D gene not confidently named. Sequences were obtained from PBMCs or T cells enriched from blood (not recorded which). The sequence was obtained from a man under 40 who had recovered from COVID-19. CDR3 protein: CASSQLVYTDTQYF. The nucleotides are TGCGCCAGCAGCCAACTGGTCTACACAGATACGCAGTATTTT.